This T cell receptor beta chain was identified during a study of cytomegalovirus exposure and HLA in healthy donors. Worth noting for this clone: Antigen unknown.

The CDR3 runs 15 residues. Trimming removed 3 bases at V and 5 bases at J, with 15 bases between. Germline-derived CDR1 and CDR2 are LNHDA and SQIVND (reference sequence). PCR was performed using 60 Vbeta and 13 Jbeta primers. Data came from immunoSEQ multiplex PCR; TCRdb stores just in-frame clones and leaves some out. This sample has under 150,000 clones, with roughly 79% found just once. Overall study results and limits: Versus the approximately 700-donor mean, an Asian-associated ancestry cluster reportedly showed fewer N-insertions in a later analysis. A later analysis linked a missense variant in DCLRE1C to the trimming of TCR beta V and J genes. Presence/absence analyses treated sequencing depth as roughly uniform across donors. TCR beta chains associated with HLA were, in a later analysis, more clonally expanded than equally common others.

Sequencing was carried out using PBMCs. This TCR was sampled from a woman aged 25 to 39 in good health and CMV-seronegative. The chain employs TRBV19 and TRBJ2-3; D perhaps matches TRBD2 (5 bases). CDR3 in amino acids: CASSIQTREGDTQYF. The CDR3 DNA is TGTGCCAGTAGTATCCAAACTCGAGAGGGAGATACGCAGTATTTT.